A single sample gave rise to the 16 T cell receptor beta chains below, sequenced in a study of blood T cell repertoires in COVID-19. This table comes from immunoSEQ multiplex PCR, and its TCRdb copy is limited to in-frame clones, with some not included. The sample holds 80,000 to 100,000 clones, roughly 87% seen once. Sequenced: peripheral blood. These receptor sequences come from a man between 65 and 85 years old with acute or convalescent COVID-19.

The chain joins TRBV28 to TRBJ1-2, with TRBD1 matching 10 bases. V was clipped by 4 bases and J by 2 bases; unmatched bases: 7. Germline V gene lookup returns CDR1 MDHEN and CDR2 SYDVKM. This CDR3 has 16 residues. The CDR3, as DNA: TGTGCCAGCAGTTCTCCGGGACAGGGGTCCAACTATGGCTACACCTTC. It specifies CASSSPGQGSNYGYTF.

The J gene is TRBJ2-2, the V gene TRBV6-2 or TRBV6-3; 7 nucleotides match TRBD1. Germline lookup yields CDR1 MNHEY and CDR2 SVGEGT. CDR3 length: 16 residues. Trimming took 2 bases from V and 4 from J; bases not matched to a gene: 7. CDR3 bases: TGTGCCAGCAGTTACCTCGACAGGGTGCCCACCGGGGAGCTGTTTTTT. Its translation: CASSYLDRVPTGELFF.

This chain connects TRBV5-1 to TRBJ1-1; TRBD1 matches 9 bases. This CDR3 is built from 15 residues. Germline CDR1 SGHRS, CDR2 YFSETQ. The V gene end was trimmed by 4 bases and the J gene end by 0 bases; junction bases not matched to a gene: 4. CDR3 loop: CASSRRTGVNTEAFF. The CDR3 DNA reads as TGCGCCAGCAGCCGCCGGACAGGGGTGAACACTGAAGCTTTCTTT.

This clone has a handful of counts. This chain connects TRBV19 to TRBJ1-1; 7 bases agree with TRBD1. The CDR3 length is 14 residues. With V trimmed by 7 bases and J by 1 base, 6 bases remained unmatched. In germline, CDR1 is LNHDA, CDR2 SQIVND (reference sequence). Here the CDR3 reads CASNYDRANTEAFF. In DNA, the CDR3 is TGTGCCAGTAACTATGACAGGGCGAACACTGAAGCTTTCTTT. Filled out from reference TRBV19 and TRBJ1-1, the complete variable domain reads DGGITQSPKYLFRKEGQNVTLSCEQNLNHDAMYWYRQDPGQGLRLIYYSQIVNDFQKGDIAEGYSVSREKKESFPLTVTSAQKNPTAFYLCASNYDRANTEAFFGQGTRLTVV.

The V gene is TRBV6-5, the J gene TRBJ2-1; 7 bases map to TRBD1. The CDR3 extends over 15 amino acids. Trimming took 7 bases from V and 0 from J; bases not matched to a gene: 6. Germline CDR1 is MNHEY and CDR2 is SVGAGI. CDR3 nucleotides: TGTGCCAGCACACAGGGGCACGGCTCCTACAATGAGCAGTTCTTC. Encoded protein: CASTQGHGSYNEQFF.

The V and J genes are TRBV2 and TRBJ2-7, with 9 nucleotides matching TRBD1. The V and J ends lost 6 bases and 0 bases, in that order; junction bases with no gene match: 6. Germline-derived CDR1 and CDR2 are SNHLY and FYNNEI. The CDR3 has 15 amino acids. The CDR3 region has the DNA TGTGCCAGCAGCTCCGGGACAGGGCGCTCCTACGAGCAGTACTTC. It is translated as CASSSGTGRSYEQYF.

The chain recombines TRBV2 with TRBJ2-3; perhaps TRBD1 as D (7 bases). V lost 5 bases to trimming and J lost 2 bases, with 17 bases between them. The CDR3 covers 16 residues. Looked up from germline, CDR1 is SNHLY and CDR2 is FYNNEI. For the CDR3, the DNA is TGTGCCAGCAGTATCTCCCAGGGGGGCTACACAGATACGCAGTATTTT. The encoded protein is CASSISQGGYTDTQYF. Together with reference TRBV2 and TRBJ2-3, the CDR3 gives the full variable domain: EPEVTQTPSHQVTQMGQEVILRCVPISNHLYFYWYRQILGQKVEFLVSFYNNEISEKSEIFDDQFSVERPDGSNFTLKIRSTKLEDSAMYFCASSISQGGYTDTQYFGPGTRLTVL.

V and J are TRBV6-5 and TRBJ1-6; no clear D gene. The CDR3 is 15 amino acids. V was cut by 8 bases and J by 3 bases, with 14 bases left in between. CDR1 is MNHEY and CDR2 is SVGAGI in the germline V gene. The DNA for the CDR3 is TGTGCCAGCGCCAAAACAAGACTCTATAATTCACCCCTCCACTTT. It is translated as CASAKTRLYNSPLHF.

The rearrangement uses TRBV5-1 and TRBJ1-4; D possibly corresponds to TRBD1 (6 bases). CDR1 and CDR2 from the germline V gene are SGHRS and YFSETQ. Trimming removed 1 base at V and 8 bases at J, with 12 bases between. This CDR3 spans 14 amino acids. DNA of the CDR3: TGCGCCAGCAGCTTGACAGGGATGGACGAAAAACTGTTTTTT. The encoded protein is CASSLTGMDEKLFF.

J is TRBJ1-6 and V is TRBV12-3 or TRBV12-4, with TRBD1 matching over 8 bases. Trimming removed 6 bases from V and 8 bases from J; junction bases left unmatched: 3. CDR3 length: 13 amino acids. CDR3 in DNA: TGTGCCAGCAGCCTGGACAGGGATTCACCCCTCCACTTT. This codes for CASSLDRDSPLHF.

This chain joins TRBV7-2 and TRBJ2-5; the match to TRBD2 covers 9 bases. The germline V gene encodes CDR1 SGHTA and CDR2 FQGNSA. V was pared by 5 bases and J by 5 bases, with 9 bases of the junction left unmatched. This CDR3 comprises 15 residues. The CDR3 loop is CASSTTSGLAETQYF. In DNA form, the CDR3 reads TGTGCCAGCAGCACTACTAGCGGGCTGGCGGAGACCCAGTACTTC. The entire variable domain, with the rest obtained from reference TRBV7-2 and TRBJ2-5, is as follows: GAGVSQSPSNKVTEKGKDVELRCDPISGHTALYWYRQSLGQGLEFLIYFQGNSAPDKSGLPSDRFSAERTGGSVSTLTIQRTQQEDSAVYLCASSTTSGLAETQYFGPGTRLLVL.

This clone has only a few counts. This chain joins TRBV25-1 and TRBJ2-1, with 8 bases lining up with TRBD2. CDR1 is MGHDK and CDR2 is SYGVNS in the germline V gene. The V gene end was trimmed by 9 bases and the J gene end by 0 bases; junction bases not matched to a gene: 7. This CDR3 comprises 15 residues. CDR3 protein: CASTSLAGSYNEQFF. The CDR3, as DNA: TGTGCCAGTACAAGTCTAGCGGGCTCCTACAATGAGCAGTTCTTC.

The chain carries TRBV10-1 and TRBJ2-3, with no clear D. Trimming pared 2 bases from V and 2 bases from J, leaving 8 bases between. The CDR3 is 14 residues long. Germline V gives CDR1 WNHNN, CDR2 SYGVQD (reference sequence). CDR3 region: CASSEEEFTDTQYF. As DNA, the CDR3 is TGCGCCAGCAGTGAGGAAGAGTTCACAGATACGCAGTATTTT.

V and J are TRBV9 and TRBJ1-5; D uncertain. CDR1 SGDLS and CDR2 YYNGEE come from the germline V gene. Trimming took off 0 bases at V and 7 bases at J, with 8 bases between the two ends. There are 13 residues in the CDR3. The CDR3 spells CASSVADGQPQHF. The CDR3 DNA sequence: TGTGCCAGCAGCGTAGCCGACGGGCAGCCCCAGCATTTT. Complete variable domain (other parts from reference TRBV9 and TRBJ1-5): DSGVTQTPKHLITATGQRVTLRCSPRSGDLSVYWYQQSLDQGLQFLIQYYNGEERAKGNILERFSAQQFPDLHSELNLSSLELGDSALYFCASSVADGQPQHFGDGTRLSIL.

The chain combines TRBV24-1 with TRBJ2-3, with unresolved D. Looked up from germline, CDR1 is KGHDR and CDR2 is SFDVKD. The germline V and J ends were trimmed by 2 bases and 2 bases, with 7 bases remaining between them. This CDR3 has 14 amino acids. CDR3 protein: CATSDYLSTDTQYF. Here the CDR3 DNA reads TGTGCCACCAGTGATTACCTATCCACAGATACGCAGTATTTT.

This clone was counted a single time. The chain uses TRBV9 and TRBJ1-5, with 7 bases identical to TRBD1. The J segment lost 8 bases and the V segment lost 3 bases, leaving 11 bases of the junction unmatched. The CDR3 runs 15 residues. The germline V gene encodes CDR1 SGDLS and CDR2 YYNGEE. The CDR3 DNA sequence: TGTGCCAGCAGCGAACGGGGACAGTCTTATGAGCCCCAGCATTTT. Residues: CASSERGQSYEPQHF.